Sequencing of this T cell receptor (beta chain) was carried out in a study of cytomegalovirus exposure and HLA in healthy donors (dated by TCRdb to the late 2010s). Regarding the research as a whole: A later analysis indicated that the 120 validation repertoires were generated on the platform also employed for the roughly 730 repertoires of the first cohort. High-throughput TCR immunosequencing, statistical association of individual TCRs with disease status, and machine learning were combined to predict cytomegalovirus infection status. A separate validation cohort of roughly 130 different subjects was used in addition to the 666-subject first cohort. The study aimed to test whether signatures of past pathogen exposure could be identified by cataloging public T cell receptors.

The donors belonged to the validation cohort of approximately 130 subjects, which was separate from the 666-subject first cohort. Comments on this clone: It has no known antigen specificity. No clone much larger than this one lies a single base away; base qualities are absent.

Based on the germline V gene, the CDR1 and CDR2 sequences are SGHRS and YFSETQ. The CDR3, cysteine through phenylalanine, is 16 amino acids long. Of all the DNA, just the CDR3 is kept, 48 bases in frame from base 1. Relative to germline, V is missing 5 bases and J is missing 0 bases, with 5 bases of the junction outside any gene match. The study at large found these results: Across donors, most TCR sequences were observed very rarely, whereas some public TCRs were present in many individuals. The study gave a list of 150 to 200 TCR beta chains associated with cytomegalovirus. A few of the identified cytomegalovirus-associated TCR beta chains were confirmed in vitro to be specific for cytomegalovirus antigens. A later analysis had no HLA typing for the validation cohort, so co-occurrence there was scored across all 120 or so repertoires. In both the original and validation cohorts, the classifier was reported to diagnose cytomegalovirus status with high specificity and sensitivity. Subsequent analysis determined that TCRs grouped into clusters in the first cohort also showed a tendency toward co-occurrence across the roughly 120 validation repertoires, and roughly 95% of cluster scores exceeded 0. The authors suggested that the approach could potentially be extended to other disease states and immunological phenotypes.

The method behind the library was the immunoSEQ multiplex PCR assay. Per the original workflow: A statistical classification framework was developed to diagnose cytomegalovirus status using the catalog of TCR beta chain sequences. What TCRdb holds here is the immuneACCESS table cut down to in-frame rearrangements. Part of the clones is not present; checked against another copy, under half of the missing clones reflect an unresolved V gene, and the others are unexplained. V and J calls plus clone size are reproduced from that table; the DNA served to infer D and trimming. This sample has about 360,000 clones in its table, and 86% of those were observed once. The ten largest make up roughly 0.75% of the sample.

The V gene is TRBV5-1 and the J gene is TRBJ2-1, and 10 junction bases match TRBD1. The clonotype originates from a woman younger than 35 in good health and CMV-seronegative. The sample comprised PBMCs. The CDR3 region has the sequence CASRSGTGASYNEQFF. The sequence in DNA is TGCGCCAGCAGGTCCGGGACAGGGGCCTCCTACAATGAGCAGTTCTTC.